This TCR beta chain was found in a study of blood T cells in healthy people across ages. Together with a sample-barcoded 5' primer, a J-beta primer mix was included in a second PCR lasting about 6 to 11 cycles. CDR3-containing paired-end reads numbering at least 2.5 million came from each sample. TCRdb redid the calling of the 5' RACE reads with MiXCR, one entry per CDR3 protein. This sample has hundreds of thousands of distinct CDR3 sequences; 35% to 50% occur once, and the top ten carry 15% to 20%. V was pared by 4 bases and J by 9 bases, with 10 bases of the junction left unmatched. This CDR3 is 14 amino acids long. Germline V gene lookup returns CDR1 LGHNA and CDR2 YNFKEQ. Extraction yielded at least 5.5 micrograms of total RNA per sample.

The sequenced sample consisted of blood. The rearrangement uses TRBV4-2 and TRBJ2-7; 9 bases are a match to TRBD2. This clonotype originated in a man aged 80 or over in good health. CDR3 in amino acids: CASSPSGNPISQYF. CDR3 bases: TGTGCCAGCAGCCCTAGCGGGAACCCCATATCGCAGTACTTC.